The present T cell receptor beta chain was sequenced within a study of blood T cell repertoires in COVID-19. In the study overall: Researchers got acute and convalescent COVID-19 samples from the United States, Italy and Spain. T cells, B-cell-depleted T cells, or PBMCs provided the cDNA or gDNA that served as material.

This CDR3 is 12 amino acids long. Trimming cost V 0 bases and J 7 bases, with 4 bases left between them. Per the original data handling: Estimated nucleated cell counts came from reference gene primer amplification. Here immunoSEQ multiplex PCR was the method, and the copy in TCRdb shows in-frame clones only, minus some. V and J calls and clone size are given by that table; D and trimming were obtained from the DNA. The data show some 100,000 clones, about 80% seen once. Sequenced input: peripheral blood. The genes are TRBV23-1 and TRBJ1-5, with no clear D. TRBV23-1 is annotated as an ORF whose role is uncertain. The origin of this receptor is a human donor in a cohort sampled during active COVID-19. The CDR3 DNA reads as TGCGCCAGCAGTCAATCGAGGCAGCCCCAGCATTTT. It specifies CASSQSRQPQHF.